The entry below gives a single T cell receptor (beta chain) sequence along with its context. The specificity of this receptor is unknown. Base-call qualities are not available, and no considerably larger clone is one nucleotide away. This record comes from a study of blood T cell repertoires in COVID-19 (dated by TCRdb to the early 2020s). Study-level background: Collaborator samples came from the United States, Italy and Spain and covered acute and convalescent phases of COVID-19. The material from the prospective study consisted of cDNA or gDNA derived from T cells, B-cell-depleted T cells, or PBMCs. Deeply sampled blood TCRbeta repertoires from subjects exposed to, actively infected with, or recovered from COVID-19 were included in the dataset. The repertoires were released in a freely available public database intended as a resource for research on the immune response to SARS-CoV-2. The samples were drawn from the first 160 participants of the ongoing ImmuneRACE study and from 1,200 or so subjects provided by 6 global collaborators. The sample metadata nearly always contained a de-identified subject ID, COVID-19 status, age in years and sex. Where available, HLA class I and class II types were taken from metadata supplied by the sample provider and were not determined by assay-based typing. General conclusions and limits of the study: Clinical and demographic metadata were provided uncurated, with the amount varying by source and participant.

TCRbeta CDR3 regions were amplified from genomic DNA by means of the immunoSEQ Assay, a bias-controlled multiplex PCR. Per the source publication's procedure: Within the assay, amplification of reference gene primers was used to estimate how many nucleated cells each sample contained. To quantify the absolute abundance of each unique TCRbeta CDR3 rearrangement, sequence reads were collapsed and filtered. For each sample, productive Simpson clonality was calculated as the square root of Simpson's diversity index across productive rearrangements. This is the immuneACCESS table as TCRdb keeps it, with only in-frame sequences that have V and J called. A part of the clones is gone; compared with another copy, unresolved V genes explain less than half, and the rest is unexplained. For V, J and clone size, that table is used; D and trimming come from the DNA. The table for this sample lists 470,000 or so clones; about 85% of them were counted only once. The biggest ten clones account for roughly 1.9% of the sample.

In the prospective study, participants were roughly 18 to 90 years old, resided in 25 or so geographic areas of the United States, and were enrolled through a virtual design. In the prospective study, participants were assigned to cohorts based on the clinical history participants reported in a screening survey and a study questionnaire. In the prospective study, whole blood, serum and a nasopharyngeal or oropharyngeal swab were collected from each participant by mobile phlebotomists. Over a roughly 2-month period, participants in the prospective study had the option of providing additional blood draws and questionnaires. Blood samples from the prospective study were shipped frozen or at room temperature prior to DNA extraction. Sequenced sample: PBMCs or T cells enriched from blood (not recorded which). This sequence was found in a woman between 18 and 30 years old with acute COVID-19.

The CDR3: CASLQGATEAFF. Read as DNA, the sequence is TGTGCCAGCCTACAGGGGGCCACTGAAGCTTTCTTT. This receptor chain uses TRBV12-3 or TRBV12-4 and TRBJ1-1; 9 bases in between match TRBD1. Clipping removes 8 bases from V and 4 bases from J, with 2 as the unmatched junction base count. From cysteine to phenylalanine, the CDR3 is 12 amino acids long. Just CDR3 DNA is preserved here, 36 bases in frame from base 1.